This T cell receptor (beta chain) was sequenced in a study of shared clonotypes between healthy human individuals. Study details: The plates for each donor numbered three CD4 naive, three CD4 memory, two CD8 naive and one CD8 memory. Study-level results: Apart from blood, nothing was sampled; tissue repertoires likely differ. Clonotypes which were not shared had lower generation probabilities than clonotypes that all four donors shared.

The CDR3 is made up of 14 amino acids. V lost 1 base and J lost 7, with 13 bases in between. The V gene's germline CDR1 is MGHRA and CDR2 YSYEKL. Naive-designated CD8 cells lacked CD45RO, were positively enriched for CCR7, and omitted terminally differentiated effector memory CD45RA+ cells. Notes on this clone: Its antigen remains unidentified.

Original methodology: For the immunoSEQ data, sequences were junction-only without quality scores, so filtering differed. The repertoire was sequenced with immunoSEQ multiplex PCR; TCRdb's copy has only in-frame clones and lacks some. D and trimming come from the DNA, and the V and J calls and clone size come from that table. The profile covers approximately 840,000 clones, with approximately 97% appearing a single time and over 0.2% taken by the ten largest. V usage is TRBV4-1 and J usage is TRBJ1-1; the D gene is possibly TRBD1 (5 bases). Sequencing was carried out using naive CD8+ T cells sorted from blood. The source is a man younger than 45 in good health. CDR3 residues: CASSQVPRQNEAFF. The CDR3 nucleotides read TGCGCCAGCAGCCAAGTCCCCCGACAGAATGAAGCTTTCTTT.